This entry concerns a single T cell receptor (beta chain). What it binds is not known. The germline and genes are mouse ones. The sample is drawn from a study of CD8+ T cells in alopecia areata. Overall study: It was roughly 7-10-week-old female C3H/HeJ mice that received skin from approximately 6-12-month-old C3H/HeJ graft donors with spontaneous alopecia.

cDNA reverse transcribed from extracted RNA served as the sequencing template. Sequencing used immunoSEQ multiplex PCR; TCRdb keeps in-frame clones, though not all of them. Observed in the sample are about 110,000 clones, none of them singletons. Study conclusions and caveats: TCR sharing across patients was less clear than in mice, possibly HLA-related.

The TCR comes from a C3H/HeJ mouse with alopecia areata. The strain's MHC: H2-k. Sequencing was done on a sample of lesional skin.

The sequenced CDR3 bases are TGTGCCAGCGGTGGCGACTGGGGGGGAAATGCT. It yields the protein CASGGDWGGNA. The whole CDR3 region reads CASGGDWGGNAEQFF. J is TRBJ2-1 and V is TRBV13-2; 11 nucleotides align to TRBD2. The CDR3 is cut off 4 residues early in the read; its end comes from the germline J gene. The germline V gene encodes CDR1 NNHNN and CDR2 SYGAGS (reference sequence). The CDR3 sequence is 15 residues long. V trimming: 3 bases; J trimming: 5 bases; junction bases outside the gene matches: 4.